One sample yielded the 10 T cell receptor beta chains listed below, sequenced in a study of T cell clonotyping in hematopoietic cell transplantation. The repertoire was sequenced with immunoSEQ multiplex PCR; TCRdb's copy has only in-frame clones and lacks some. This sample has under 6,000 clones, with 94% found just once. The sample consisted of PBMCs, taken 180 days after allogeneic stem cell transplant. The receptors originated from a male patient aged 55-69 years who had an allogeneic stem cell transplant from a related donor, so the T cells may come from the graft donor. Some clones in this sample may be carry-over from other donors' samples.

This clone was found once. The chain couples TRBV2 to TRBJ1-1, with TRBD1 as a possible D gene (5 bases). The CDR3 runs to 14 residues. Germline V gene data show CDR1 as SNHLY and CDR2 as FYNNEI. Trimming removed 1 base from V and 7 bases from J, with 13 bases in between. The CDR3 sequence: CASSEVAGRSEAFF. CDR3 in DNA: TGTGCCAGCAGTGAAGTTGCAGGGAGAAGTGAAGCTTTCTTT.

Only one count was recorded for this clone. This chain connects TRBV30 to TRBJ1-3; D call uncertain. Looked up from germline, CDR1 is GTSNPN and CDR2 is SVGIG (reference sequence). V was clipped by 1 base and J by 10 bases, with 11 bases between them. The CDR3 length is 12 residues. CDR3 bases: TGTGCCTGGAGTGGGACGGGAGAAACCATATATTTT. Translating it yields CAWSGTGETIYF.

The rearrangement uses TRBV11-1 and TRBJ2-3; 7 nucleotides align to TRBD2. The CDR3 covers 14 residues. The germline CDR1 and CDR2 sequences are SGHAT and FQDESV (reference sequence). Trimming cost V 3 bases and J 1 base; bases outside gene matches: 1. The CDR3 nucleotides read TGTGCCAGCAGCTTTCGGGGGGGCACAGATACGCAGTATTTT. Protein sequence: CASSFRGGTDTQYF.

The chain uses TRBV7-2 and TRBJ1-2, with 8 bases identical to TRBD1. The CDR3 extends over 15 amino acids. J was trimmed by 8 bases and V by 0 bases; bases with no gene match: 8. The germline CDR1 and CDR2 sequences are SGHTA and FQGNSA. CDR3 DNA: TGTGCCAGCAGCTTAGCGCTGACAGGGGTTGAAGGCTACACCTTC. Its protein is CASSLALTGVEGYTF.

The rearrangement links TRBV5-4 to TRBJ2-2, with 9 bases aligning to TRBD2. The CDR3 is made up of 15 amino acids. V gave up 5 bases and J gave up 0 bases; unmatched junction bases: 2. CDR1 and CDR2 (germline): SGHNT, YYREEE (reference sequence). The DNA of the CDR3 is TGTGCCAGCAGATCTAGCGGGGCGAACACCGGGGAGCTGTTTTTT. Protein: CASRSSGANTGELFF.

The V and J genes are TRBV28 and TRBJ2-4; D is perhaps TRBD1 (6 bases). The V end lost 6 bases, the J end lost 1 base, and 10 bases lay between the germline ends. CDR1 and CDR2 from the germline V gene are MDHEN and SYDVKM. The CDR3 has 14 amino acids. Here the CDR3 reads CASRGQGAKNIQYF. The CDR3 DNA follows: TGTGCCAGCAGGGGGCAGGGGGCCAAAAACATTCAGTACTTC.

The DNA of the CDR3 is TGTGCCTGGACTCCGGGACTAGCGGGAGTGGCAGATACGCAGTATTTT. This gives the protein CAWTPGLAGVADTQYF. The chain links TRBV30 to TRBJ2-3; 14 bases fit TRBD2. The CDR3 length is 16 residues. Germline loops: CDR1 GTSNPN, CDR2 SVGIG (reference sequence). Losses at the gene ends were 4 bases for V and 4 bases for J; bases not matched to a gene: 7.

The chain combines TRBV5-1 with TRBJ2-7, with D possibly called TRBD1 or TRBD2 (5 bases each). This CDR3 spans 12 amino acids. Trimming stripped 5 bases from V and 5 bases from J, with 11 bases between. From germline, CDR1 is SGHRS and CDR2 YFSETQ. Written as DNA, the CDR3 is TGCGCCAGCAGTGGGGTGGGGGACGAGCAGTACTTC. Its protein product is CASSGVGDEQYF. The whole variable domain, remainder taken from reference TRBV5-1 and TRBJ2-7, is KAGVTQTPRYLIKTRGQQVTLSCSPISGHRSVSWYQQTPGQGLQFLFEYFSETQRNKGNFPGRFSGRQFSNSRSEMNVSTLELGDSALYLCASSGVGDEQYFGPGTRLTVT.

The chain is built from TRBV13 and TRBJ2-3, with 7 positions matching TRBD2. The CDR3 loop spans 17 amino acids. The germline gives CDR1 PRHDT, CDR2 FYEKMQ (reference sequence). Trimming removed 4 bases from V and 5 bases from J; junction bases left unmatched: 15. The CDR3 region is CASSSTGTSGGRDTQYF. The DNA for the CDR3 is TGTGCCAGCAGCTCGACCGGGACTTCGGGAGGAAGAGATACGCAGTATTTT.

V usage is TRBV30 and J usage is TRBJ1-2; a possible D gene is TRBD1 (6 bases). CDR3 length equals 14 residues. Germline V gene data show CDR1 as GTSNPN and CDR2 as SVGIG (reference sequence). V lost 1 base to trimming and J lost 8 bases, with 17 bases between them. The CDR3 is CAWSATGFFRGYTF. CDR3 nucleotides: TGTGCCTGGAGTGCAACAGGGTTTTTTAGAGGCTACACCTTC.